The source of this TCR beta chain is a study of early T cells in non-severe SARS-CoV-2 infection. Study findings and constraints: Sequences matched to VDJdb favored anti-spike CD8 responses, while private and CD4 specificities were missed.

In its sample, this clonotype was seen many times. The antigen is unknown. V shed 4 bases, J shed 9 bases, and the junction held 6 bases outside the gene matches. The germline gives CDR1 SGDLS, CDR2 YYNGEE. The CDR3 contains 14 residues. From the 5' RACE reads, TCRdb called clonotypes with MiXCR, one entry per CDR3 protein. This table holds about 55,000 distinct CDR3 sequences, 7% to 10% found once. The chain uses TRBV9 and TRBJ2-1; 11 bases agree with TRBD2. The sequencing sample was made of whole blood. This sequence originates from an adult who was a healthcare worker with PCR-confirmed SARS-CoV-2 infection or an uninfected control (not recorded which). DNA for the CDR3: TGTGCCAGCAGCACCTCCGGGACTAGCGGTGAGCAGTTCTTC. Translated, it gives CASSTSGTSGEQFF.